This TCR beta chain is from a study of blood T cell repertoires in COVID-19 (dated by TCRdb to 2018 to 2020). With regard to the full study: The collaborator samples originated in the United States, Italy and Spain and spanned the acute and convalescent phases of COVID-19. The material from the prospective study consisted of cDNA or gDNA derived from T cells, B-cell-depleted T cells, or PBMCs. Deeply sampled blood TCRbeta repertoires from subjects exposed to, actively infected with, or recovered from COVID-19 were included in the dataset. The repertoires were released in a freely available public database intended as a resource for research on the immune response to SARS-CoV-2. Samples were obtained from the ongoing ImmuneRACE study (first 160 participants) and from 1,000 to 1,500 subjects provided by 6 global collaborators. A de-identified subject ID, COVID-19 status, age in years and sex were almost always included in the sample metadata. Where available, HLA class I and class II types were taken from metadata supplied by the sample provider and were not determined by assay-based typing.

General findings and caveats noted by the study authors: The amount of clinical and demographic metadata varied by source and participant and was provided uncurated.

Sequences LGHDT (CDR1) and YNNKEL (CDR2) are obtained from the germline V gene (reference sequence). The CDR3 sequence holds 16 residues, the cysteine and phenylalanine included. Of the read, only the CDR3 DNA is kept; its 48 bases are in frame from base 1. V loses 4 bases at its end and J loses 2 bases; junction bases beyond the gene matches: 9. With respect to this clone: Its antigen is still unknown. Per-base quality was not reported, and no clone a single base away is much larger than it.

Enrolling through a virtual design, the prospective study's participants ranged in age from roughly 18 to 95 years and lived across 24 United States geographic areas. Cohort assignment in the prospective study relied on participant-reported clinical history from a screening survey and a study questionnaire. Recovered participants in ImmuneRACE Cohort 3 were defined as having two consecutive negative NP/OP PCR tests, clearance from a healthcare professional, or resolution of symptoms. In the prospective study, whole blood, serum and a nasopharyngeal or oropharyngeal swab were collected from each participant by mobile phlebotomists. Additional blood draws and questionnaires over an approximately 2-month period could optionally be provided by prospective study participants. Before DNA extraction, prospective study blood samples were shipped either frozen or at room temperature. TCRbeta CDR3 regions were amplified from genomic DNA by means of the immunoSEQ Assay, a bias-controlled multiplex PCR. The paper's data handling went like this. The number of nucleated cells in each sample was estimated by amplification of reference gene primers within the assay. To quantify the absolute abundance of each unique TCRbeta CDR3 rearrangement, sequence reads were collapsed and filtered. For each sample, productive Simpson clonality was calculated by taking the square root of Simpson's diversity index across productive rearrangements. Not all clones reach the TCRdb copy of this immuneACCESS table, which keeps in-frame sequences only. Checked studies attribute under half of the gap to unresolved V genes and leave the rest unexplained. V and J calls and clone size are given by that table; D and trimming were obtained from the DNA. For this sample the table gives roughly 250,000 clones, of which around 90% were detected only once. 1.6% of the sample rests with the top ten.

This clonotype was obtained from a woman between 50 and 59 years old who had recovered from COVID-19. In this chain, TRBV3-1 (or the pseudogene TRBV3-2) is recombined with TRBJ2-3, with 7 bases matching TRBD2. Sequences were obtained from PBMCs or T cells enriched from blood (not recorded which). The sequenced DNA: TGTGCCAGCAGCCCCAGACTAGCTTCTACCACAGATACGCAGTATTTT. Its protein product is CASSPRLASTTDTQYF.